This is a list of T cell receptor beta chains from one sample in a study of shared clonotypes between healthy human individuals. Repertoires were generated with immunoSEQ multiplex PCR, while TCRdb's copy carries only in-frame clones and drops some. Among 2.3 million or so clones listed, about 92% were seen once. Sequencing was carried out using naive CD4+ T cells from PBMCs. The source of these receptors is a man younger than 35 in good health. Some clones in this sample may be carry-over from other donors' samples. Both conserved end residues are part of each CDR3. Each record gives: J gene, D gene, V gene, clone size, CDR3 DNA, CDR3 protein. A D gene is named only where the DNA matches it firmly. Expanded clones get a size class; other rows say once, few or many, or leave the size out.

J gene: TRBJ2-4; D gene: .; V gene: TRBV19; clone size: .; CDR3 DNA: TGTGCCAGTAGTATCTCCAGGGCCCAAAACATTCAGTACTTC; CDR3 protein: CASSISRAQNIQYF
J gene: TRBJ2-7; D gene: TRBD1; V gene: TRBV28; clone size: .; CDR3 DNA: TGTGCCAGCAGTTTAGGGACAGCCCAAGGCCAATACGAGCAGTACTTC; CDR3 protein: CASSLGTAQGQYEQYF
J gene: TRBJ2-3; D gene: .; V gene: TRBV15; clone size: .; CDR3 DNA: TGTGCCACCAGCAGGAGACGTGAGGTCCCAGATACGCAGTATTTT; CDR3 protein: CATSRRREVPDTQYF
J gene: TRBJ2-7; D gene: TRBD1; V gene: TRBV18; clone size: few; CDR3 DNA: TGTGCCAGCTCACCCGGCAGGGGGAACTACGAGCAGTACTTC; CDR3 protein: CASSPGRGNYEQYF
J gene: TRBJ1-6; D gene: .; V gene: TRBV30; clone size: .; CDR3 DNA: TGTGCCTGGAGTGTACCGGCAGGGTGGGAAAATTCACCCCTCCACTTT; CDR3 protein: CAWSVPAGWENSPLHF
J gene: TRBJ1-3; D gene: .; V gene: TRBV9; clone size: .; CDR3 DNA: TGTGCCAGCAGCGCGAAGGGGTTCTCTGGAAACACCATATATTTT; CDR3 protein: CASSAKGFSGNTIYF
J gene: TRBJ2-7; D gene: TRBD2; V gene: TRBV27; clone size: .; CDR3 DNA: TGTGCCAGCAGTTTGACGGGACTAGACCCGGACTACGAGCAGTACTTC; CDR3 protein: CASSLTGLDPDYEQYF
J gene: TRBJ2-5; D gene: TRBD1; V gene: TRBV30; clone size: .; CDR3 DNA: TGTGCCTGGGGACAGGGGGGAATCCAAGAGACCCAGTACTTC; CDR3 protein: CAWGQGGIQETQYF
J gene: TRBJ2-2; D gene: .; V gene: TRBV5-1; clone size: once; CDR3 DNA: TGCGCCAGCAGCTTGGTTGTCAGGGAGTTTGGGGAGCTGTTTTTT; CDR3 protein: CASSLVVREFGELFF
J gene: TRBJ2-7; D gene: .; V gene: TRBV7-2; clone size: .; CDR3 DNA: TGTGCCAGCAGTTTTAAAGGAGTCCCGGTTCAGAAGTACTTC; CDR3 protein: CASSFKGVPVQKYF
J gene: TRBJ1-5; D gene: TRBD1; V gene: TRBV2; clone size: .; CDR3 DNA: TGTGCCAGCAGAGAGGGACAGAAATACCAGCCCCAGCATTTT; CDR3 protein: CASREGQKYQPQHF
J gene: TRBJ2-7; D gene: .; V gene: TRBV11-1; clone size: once; CDR3 DNA: TGTGCCAGCAGTCAAACCACCTACGAGCAGTACTTC; CDR3 protein: CASSQTTYEQYF
J gene: TRBJ2-5; D gene: TRBD1; V gene: TRBV7-2; clone size: .; CDR3 DNA: TGTGCCAGCAGCTTAGTTGTTGGGACAGGGCAAGAGACCCAGTACTTC; CDR3 protein: CASSLVVGTGQETQYF
J gene: TRBJ1-4; D gene: .; V gene: TRBV6-5; clone size: .; CDR3 DNA: TGTGCCAGCAGACTCCCGGGGCATGAAAAACTGTTTTTT; CDR3 protein: CASRLPGHEKLFF
J gene: TRBJ1-4; D gene: TRBD1; V gene: TRBV19; clone size: .; CDR3 DNA: TGTGCCAGTACGGACAGGGGACGTGAAAAACTGTTTTTT; CDR3 protein: CASTDRGREKLFF
J gene: TRBJ2-7; D gene: .; V gene: TRBV7-9; clone size: .; CDR3 DNA: TGTGCCAGCAGCCCCATCGAGGGCGAGCAGTACTTC; CDR3 protein: CASSPIEGEQYF
J gene: TRBJ2-7; D gene: .; V gene: TRBV9; clone size: .; CDR3 DNA: TGTGCCAGCAGCGTAGGAACCGGTACCTACGAGCAGTACTTC; CDR3 protein: CASSVGTGTYEQYF
J gene: TRBJ1-1; D gene: .; V gene: TRBV28; clone size: .; CDR3 DNA: TGTGCCAGCAGCTCTCCGGGACGGAGATTGAACACTGAAGCTTTCTTT; CDR3 protein: CASSSPGRRLNTEAFF
J gene: TRBJ1-2; D gene: .; V gene: TRBV6-1; clone size: .; CDR3 DNA: TGTGCCAGCAGTGAAGCGTTAGGGAGCTATGGCTACACCTTC; CDR3 protein: CASSEALGSYGYTF